Listed below are T cell receptor beta chains from one sample, sequenced in a study of T cell responses to AZD1222 COVID-19 vaccine. Generated by immunoSEQ multiplex PCR, the TCRdb table keeps only in-frame clones and is missing some. The sample yields about 130,000 clones, more than 75% seen once. This specimen consisted of peripheral blood, obtained on day 0 of AZD1222 vaccination. The receptors derive from an adult in good health. CDR3s leave out the opening cysteine and the closing phenylalanine or tryptophan.

CDR3aa: ASSFVGTVVSYEQY
j_gene: TRBJ2-7
len: 14
v_gene: TRBV5-8

CDR3aa: AWGRQINNEKLF
j_gene: TRBJ1-4
len: 12
v_gene: TRBV30

CDR3aa: ASSGPDRVYGKLF
j_gene: TRBJ1-4
len: 13
v_gene: TRBV2

CDR3aa: ASSLVLGGYT
j_gene: TRBJ1-2
len: 10
v_gene: TRBV28

CDR3aa: ASRGWGLNTEAF
j_gene: TRBJ1-1
len: 12
v_gene: TRBV28

CDR3aa: ASSYRTSGSYKNIQY
j_gene: TRBJ2-4
len: 15
v_gene: TRBV5-6

CDR3aa: ASSQADRVAYNEQF
j_gene: TRBJ2-1
len: 14
v_gene: TRBV4-1

CDR3aa: ASSLLQGAGEKLF
j_gene: TRBJ1-4
len: 13
v_gene: TRBV6-6

CDR3aa: ASSGDSYSNQPQH
j_gene: TRBJ1-5
len: 13
v_gene: TRBV28

CDR3aa: ASNPQGSGELF
j_gene: TRBJ2-2
len: 11
v_gene: TRBV5-4

CDR3aa: ASSLAGSGGNEQF
j_gene: TRBJ2-1
len: 13
v_gene: TRBV5-6

CDR3aa: AWGRTGSPLH
j_gene: TRBJ1-6
len: 10
v_gene: TRBV30

CDR3aa: ASSSREKGGEQF
j_gene: TRBJ2-1
len: 12
v_gene: TRBV6-9

CDR3aa: ASSFGTVNTGELF
j_gene: TRBJ2-2
len: 13
v_gene: TRBV28

CDR3aa: ASSSSPNEQY
j_gene: TRBJ2-7
len: 10
v_gene: TRBV28

CDR3aa: ASSKQGRNTEAF
j_gene: TRBJ1-1
len: 12
v_gene: TRBV2

CDR3aa: ASSGPFSAGGIYGYT
j_gene: TRBJ1-2
len: 15
v_gene: TRBV2

CDR3aa: ASSEDPSYEQY
j_gene: TRBJ2-7
len: 11
v_gene: TRBV28

CDR3aa: ASSQERDQPQH
j_gene: TRBJ1-5
len: 11
v_gene: TRBV4-1

CDR3aa: ASSGIGSSGGLAYEQY
j_gene: TRBJ2-7
len: 16
v_gene: TRBV2

CDR3aa: ASSTRTGGSNEKLF
j_gene: TRBJ1-4
len: 14
v_gene: TRBV11-3

CDR3aa: ASSSTSTDTQY
j_gene: TRBJ2-3
len: 11
v_gene: TRBV5-1

CDR3aa: ASSDFRGEQY
j_gene: TRBJ2-7
len: 10
v_gene: TRBV7-2

CDR3aa: ASKAGGKNYGYT
j_gene: TRBJ1-2
len: 12
v_gene: TRBV5-1

CDR3aa: ASSESRGGVDTQY
j_gene: TRBJ2-3
len: 13
v_gene: TRBV6-4